A single T cell receptor (beta chain) is shown here with its context. This clonotype was picked up many times. Its antigen remains undetermined. There are no base qualities to consult, and no much larger clone falls within one base. These data are taken from a study of tumor-infiltrating lymphocytes in oesophageal squamous cell carcinoma (dated by TCRdb to 2015 to 2016). Libraries were prepared through PCR. Reads for this sample came from an Illumina HiSeq 2000. TCRdb trimmed the raw reads at Q25, called clones with MiXCR and kept productive beta chains. Rows matching on CDR3 protein sequence are summarized as one entry with the most common DNA and genes. The sample table records roughly 13,000 distinct CDR3 sequences; approximately 45% of these occur just once. 40% to 50% of the sample comes from the top ten. This clonotype was sampled from a male donor with esophageal squamous cell carcinoma. The specimen sequenced was blood.

The CDR3 sequence is CASSSPTGTPSYNEQYF. The DNA sequence is as follows: TGTGCCAGCAGCTCTCCAACCGGGACCCCCTCCTACAATGAGCAGTACTTC. The chain joins TRBV11-2 to TRBJ2-7; the D gene could be either TRBD1 or TRBD2, each agreeing at 5 bases. Looking up the germline V gene yields CDR1 SGHAT and CDR2 FQNNGV. Between the V and J ends, shortened by 4 bases and 7 bases respectively, the junction contains 26 bases. From the cysteine up to the phenylalanine, the CDR3 has a length of 17 residues. The retained sequence is limited to the CDR3, 51 bases, with the frame set at the first base. The CDR3, completed at both ends by the reference TRBV11-2 and TRBJ2-7 genes, gives the full variable domain EAGVAQSPRYKIIEKRQSVAFWCNPISGHATLYWYQQILGQGPKLLIQFQNNGVVDDSQLPKDRFSAERLKGVDSTLKIQPAKLEDSAVYLCASSSPTGTPSYNEQYFGPGTRLTVT.